These 14 T cell receptor beta chains were all obtained from the same sample, sequenced in a study of T-cell reconstitution after alpha-beta-depleted transplantation in children. Molecular barcoding with unique molecular identifiers was used for the TCRbeta library. TCRdb fed the PCR reads into MiXCR, producing one record per CDR3 protein. The sample includes about 980,000 distinct CDR3 sequences, 25% to 30% of them seen just once. Sequencing was performed on PBMCs, mostly from graft donor cells, taken 360 days after TCRalphabeta/CD19-depleted stem cell transplant. The receptors here all came from a boy younger than two who had a stem cell transplant for SCID, so the T cells may come from the graft donor.

This clonotype came up a few times. The rearrangement uses TRBV5-1 and TRBJ1-6; tentative D call: TRBD1 (6 bases). The CDR3 is made up of 15 amino acids. Between the trimmed V and J ends, which lost 4 bases and 0 bases, there was a span of 8 bases. CDR1 SGHRS and CDR2 YFSETQ come from the germline V gene. Written as DNA, the CDR3 is TGCGCCAGCAGCCCGGACAGCTCCTATAATTCACCCCTCCACTTT. Translating gives CASSPDSSYNSPLHF.

This chain uses TRBV11-1 with TRBJ2-1; TRBD2 matches 16 bases. This CDR3 is 19 amino acids long. V lost 5 bases to trimming and J lost 0 bases; unmatched junction nucleotides: 7. Per germline, CDR1 SGHAT and CDR2 FQDESV (reference sequence). The CDR3 bases are TGTGCCAGCAGCACACCGGGACTAGCGGGGGGGAGCTCCTACAATGAGCAGTTCTTC. It encodes CASSTPGLAGGSSYNEQFF.

The CDR3 DNA reads as TGCGCCAGCAGCGCTGGGACAGGGTGGACCCAGTACTTC. Translation gives CASSAGTGWTQYF. The chain has TRBV5-1 and TRBJ2-5; 9 bases align to TRBD1. The CDR3 sequence is 13 residues long. Germline CDR1 SGHRS, CDR2 YFSETQ. The V segment lost 4 bases and the J segment 7 bases; nucleotides outside the gene matches: 5. The full variable domain, with the rest looked up from reference TRBV5-1 and TRBJ2-5, is KAGVTQTPRYLIKTRGQQVTLSCSPISGHRSVSWYQQTPGQGLQFLFEYFSETQRNKGNFPGRFSGRQFSNSRSEMNVSTLELGDSALYLCASSAGTGWTQYFGPGTRLLVL.

This clonotype was seen a handful of times. The chain employs TRBV6-1 and TRBJ1-1; D perhaps matches TRBD1 (5 bases). Germline CDR1 MNHNS, CDR2 SASEGT. Trimming left V 6 bases short and J 1 base short, with 12 bases between. The CDR3 has 14 residues. This CDR3 reads CASRRGLQNTEAFF. CDR3 nucleotides: TGTGCCAGCAGAAGGGGCTTACAGAACACTGAAGCTTTCTTT.

The chain uses TRBV12-3 or TRBV12-4 and TRBJ1-1; D call uncertain. V shed 5 bases and J shed 3 bases, with 13 bases lying between them. There are 14 residues in the CDR3. CDR3 in DNA: TGTGCCAGCAGTCCCCGTATCTGGGACACTGAAGCTTTCTTT. Protein sequence: CASSPRIWDTEAFF.

V and J are TRBV7-9 and TRBJ1-2, with 9 bases lining up with TRBD1. V lost 1 base, J lost 6 bases, and 9 bases stayed unmatched. Germline-derived CDR1 and CDR2 are SEHNR and FQNEAQ (reference sequence). This CDR3 has 16 residues. CDR3 sequence: CASSLVKGQGGHGYTF. The DNA of the CDR3 is TGTGCCAGCAGCTTAGTTAAGGGACAGGGAGGTCATGGCTACACCTTC.

The V and J genes are TRBV4-1 and TRBJ2-7, with D tentatively TRBD2 (6 bases). Germline CDR1 is MGHRA and CDR2 is YSYEKL. V was shortened by 5 bases and J by 0 bases, with 11 bases between the two germline ends. The CDR3 is 14 residues long. For the CDR3, the DNA is TGCGCCAGCAGCAGGGGACTCGACTCCTACGAGCAGTACTTC. Translation: CASSRGLDSYEQYF.

This clonotype was recorded a few times. V gene TRBV28 combines with J gene TRBJ2-3; a possible D gene is TRBD2 (6 bases). This CDR3 has 16 residues. Germline values: CDR1 MDHEN, CDR2 SYDVKM. Trimming removed 4 bases at V and 4 bases at J, with 18 bases between. Here the CDR3 DNA reads TGTGCCAGCAGTTCCCCGGGGGACTCCTCACCAGATACGCAGTATTTT. It yields the protein CASSSPGDSSPDTQYF.

V and J are TRBV20-1 and TRBJ1-3; maybe TRBD1 (5 bases). Trimming shortened V by 6 bases and J by 2 bases, and 11 bases separated the two germline ends. The germline V gene has CDR1 DFQATT and CDR2 SNEGSKA (reference sequence). The CDR3 spans 13 residues. This CDR3 reads CSASQGPGNTIYF. In nucleotides, the CDR3 is TGCAGTGCCTCTCAGGGACCTGGAAACACCATATATTTT.

The rearrangement uses TRBV9 and TRBJ2-1; D gene ambiguous. The CDR3 consists of 12 residues. Trimming cost V 2 bases and J 5 bases, with 5 bases left between them. The germline CDR1 and CDR2 sequences are SGDLS and YYNGEE. CDR3 sequence reads: CASSVTHNEQFF. In nucleotides, the CDR3 is TGTGCCAGCAGCGTTACCCACAATGAGCAGTTCTTC.

The rearrangement uses TRBV6-2 or TRBV6-3 and TRBJ2-7; D is perhaps TRBD1 (8 bases). Germline loops: CDR1 MNHEY, CDR2 SVGEGT. V lost 7 bases to trimming and J lost 2 bases, with 15 bases between them. This CDR3 comprises 14 residues. The CDR3 loop is CASTTGGVPYEQYF. As DNA, the CDR3 is TGTGCCAGCACCACAGGGGGGGTCCCCTACGAGCAGTACTTC.

The chain couples TRBV4-3 to TRBJ2-7; no firm D call. The CDR3 contains 14 residues. V gave up 0 bases and J gave up 5 bases, with 11 bases separating them. Germline V gene data show CDR1 as LGHNA and CDR2 as YSLEER. CDR3 sequence: CASSQEISAHEQYF. The CDR3 DNA is TGCGCCAGCAGCCAAGAAATCAGTGCCCACGAGCAGTACTTC.

This clonotype has more than one count but fewer than ten. This chain links TRBV7-2 with TRBJ2-4; D perhaps matches TRBD2 (6 bases). The CDR3 consists of 15 residues. Trimming removed 2 bases at V and 7 bases at J, with 15 bases between. Germline V gene lookup returns CDR1 SGHTA and CDR2 FQGNSA. Here the CDR3 DNA reads TGTGCCAGCAGCTTACCACAGGCTGGGGGGAACATTCAGTACTTC. Translation: CASSLPQAGGNIQYF. Supplemented by reference TRBV7-2 and TRBJ2-4, the full variable domain reads GAGVSQSPSNKVTEKGKDVELRCDPISGHTALYWYRQSLGQGLEFLIYFQGNSAPDKSGLPSDRFSAERTGGSVSTLTIQRTQQEDSAVYLCASSLPQAGGNIQYFGAGTRLSVL.

This clonotype appeared once. The chain joins TRBV20-1 to TRBJ2-1, with D unresolved. The length of the CDR3 is 13 residues. The germline V gene has CDR1 DFQATT and CDR2 SNEGSKA (reference sequence). V gave up 3 bases and J gave up 4 bases, with 10 bases separating them. The DNA of the CDR3 is TGCAGTGCTAGTCTTAGTACTTACAATGAGCAGTTCTTC. It encodes CSASLSTYNEQFF.